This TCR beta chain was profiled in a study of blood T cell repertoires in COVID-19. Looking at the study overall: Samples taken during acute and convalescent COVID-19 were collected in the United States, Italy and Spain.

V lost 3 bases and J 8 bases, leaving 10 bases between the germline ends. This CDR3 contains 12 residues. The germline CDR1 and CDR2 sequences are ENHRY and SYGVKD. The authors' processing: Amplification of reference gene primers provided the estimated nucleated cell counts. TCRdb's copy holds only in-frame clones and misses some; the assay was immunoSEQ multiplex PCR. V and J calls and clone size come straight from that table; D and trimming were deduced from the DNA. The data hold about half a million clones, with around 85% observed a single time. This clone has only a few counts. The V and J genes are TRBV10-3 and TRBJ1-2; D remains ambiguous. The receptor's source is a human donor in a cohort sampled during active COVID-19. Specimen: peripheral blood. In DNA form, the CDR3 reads TGTGCCATCAGTGAAACAGCTACAGGCTACACCTTC. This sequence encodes CAISETATGYTF.